The 9 T cell receptor beta chains below come from one sample, sequenced in a study of cytomegalovirus exposure and HLA in healthy donors. PCR was performed using 60 Vbeta and 13 Jbeta primers. The assay was immunoSEQ multiplex PCR, and TCRdb's table has in-frame clones only and misses some. The data contain roughly 80,000 clones, 73% of them singletons. The source material was PBMCs. These receptors originate from a woman aged 40 to 55 in good health and CMV-seropositive.

V and J are TRBV2 and TRBJ1-2; possible D gene TRBD1, 5 bases. Germline CDR1 is SNHLY and CDR2 is FYNNEI. There are 11 residues in the CDR3. Between the trimmed V and J ends, which lost 6 bases and 4 bases, there was a span of 6 bases. The CDR3 region is CASSDSYGYTF. CDR3 nucleotides: TGTGCCAGCAGCGACAGCTATGGCTACACCTTC.

This clone was seen a few times. The chain carries TRBV25-1 and TRBJ2-1, with 8 positions matching TRBD2. The CDR3 runs 16 residues. The germline V gene has CDR1 MGHDK and CDR2 SYGVNS. V lost 4 bases to trimming and J lost 0 bases; unmatched junction nucleotides: 5. The chain's CDR3 is CASSVLAGSSYNEQFF. The CDR3 DNA sequence: TGTGCCAGCAGTGTTCTAGCGGGTAGCTCCTACAATGAGCAGTTCTTC.

The chain couples TRBV2 to TRBJ2-3; maybe TRBD2 (7 bases). CDR3 length: 15 amino acids. Germline loops: CDR1 SNHLY, CDR2 FYNNEI. V was pared by 6 bases and J by 2 bases, with 15 bases between. CDR3: CASRFGGGDTDTQYF. In DNA form, the CDR3 reads TGTGCCAGCAGATTTGGGGGGGGCGACACAGATACGCAGTATTTT.

As DNA, the CDR3 is TGTGCCAGCAGTTTATCAACTCGGGGGGTAGCCAAAAACATTCAGTACTTC. It yields the protein CASSLSTRGVAKNIQYF. The chain uses TRBV28 and TRBJ2-4; 7 bases are a match to TRBD2. Trimming removed 1 base from V and 0 bases from J; junction bases left unmatched: 6. Looked up from germline, CDR1 is MDHEN and CDR2 is SYDVKM. This CDR3 is built from 17 residues.

The J gene is TRBJ2-2, the V gene TRBV15; no clear D gene. The CDR3 is 13 amino acids. Germline CDR1 is LNHNV and CDR2 is YYDKDF (reference sequence). Between the trimmed V and J ends, which lost 1 base and 7 bases, there was a span of 7 bases. The CDR3 reads CATSRVPSGELFF. The DNA of the CDR3 is TGTGCCACCAGCAGAGTTCCTAGCGGGGAGCTGTTTTTT.

The genes are TRBV4-3 and TRBJ1-1, with TRBD1 identical over 9 bases. The CDR3 extends over 16 amino acids. CDR1 is LGHNA, CDR2 YSLEER, per germline. Germline trimming cut 3 bases from V and 2 bases from J; bases unmatched to any gene: 7. CDR3 nucleotides: TGCGCCAGCAGCCAGCCCCCGGGACAGGGAAACACTGAAGCTTTCTTT. It translates to CASSQPPGQGNTEAFF.

This clone has a handful of counts. Since no conserved phenylalanine or tryptophan closes the CDR3, a read error is the likely cause. The DNA is left out, because the CDR3 cannot be placed on it with certainty; the CDR3 is given as TCRdb lists it. V and J are TRBV27 and TRBJ1-1; no check of the table's D call, TRBD1, against the DNA was made. Counting both end residues, the CDR3 totals 15 amino acids. Looked up from germline, CDR1 is MNHEY and CDR2 is SMNVEV (reference sequence). The CDR3 protein is CASSPGGQGYTEALV.

CDR3 DNA: TGTGCTAGTGGTCGGGGACTAGCGGGGTACAATGAGCAGTTCTTC. Translation: CASGRGLAGYNEQFF. The genes are TRBV12-5 and TRBJ2-1, with 13 bases fitting TRBD2. This CDR3 has 15 amino acids. J lost 4 bases, V lost 5 bases, and 2 bases had no gene match. Germline V CDR1 and CDR2: LGHNT, FRNRAP.

The V and J genes are TRBV29-1 and TRBJ1-2; TRBD1 matches at 8 bases. The germline gives CDR1 SQVTM, CDR2 ANQGSEA. The CDR3 sequence is 14 residues long. After removal of 8 bases from V and 7 bases from J, the junction contained 15 bases not matched to a gene. DNA of the CDR3: TGCAGCTCCTTTAGGGCAGGGGGCCAACGTGGCTACACCTTC. Translation gives CSSFRAGGQRGYTF.